This T cell receptor beta chain stems from a study of neurological immune-mediated disorders. Documented time point: longitudinal time-point 2. The sample holds many counts of this clonotype. Its antigen is undetermined. General observations from the study: No link was found between any clinical or MRI feature and the multiple sclerosis repertoire cluster. The most TCR clonal expansion was seen in HTLV-1-associated myelopathy, whereas the least was seen in multiple sclerosis, below the level in healthy controls. Among 34 multiple sclerosis patients, 18 had repertoires that phylogenetic grouping placed in one related-CDR3 cluster, a possible signature.

The CDR3 consists of 15 residues. V was cut by 0 bases and J by 4 bases, with 9 bases left in between. Germline V gene data show CDR1 as LGHDT and CDR2 as YNNKEL (reference sequence). 5'RACE employing 10-nucleotide random UMIs yielded the cDNA. One entry per CDR3 protein, called by TCRdb with MiXCR from the 5' RACE reads. The sample contains about 80,000 distinct CDR3 sequences, approximately 5.8% of which appear only once. The material sequenced was PBMCs. The sequence was collected from a woman aged 55-69 years with multiple sclerosis. The chain combines TRBV3-1 with TRBJ1-4; no reliable D call. The chain's CDR3 is CASSQEIQVNEKLFF. CDR3 DNA: TGTGCCAGCAGCCAAGAAATCCAGGTTAATGAAAAACTGTTTTTT.